The TCR beta chain under discussion was sequenced for a study of regulatory T cells in long-lasting Graves disease (dated by TCRdb to about 2021). About the full investigation: Newly diagnosed Graves' disease patients had taken antithyroid drugs for less than 3 months. The study was registered as a clinical trial and conducted in China. A total of roughly 35 samples underwent TCR sequencing: about 13 from persistent and roughly 20 from newly diagnosed Graves' disease patients. This study used TCR sequencing and RNA sequencing of peripheral blood to compare persistent Graves' disease patients against newly diagnosed Graves' disease patients. Overall results and qualifications from the work: The study examined only peripheral blood because the primary lesion, thyroid tissue, could not be accessed. Patients with persistent disease shared more public clonotypes (around 3,000) than newly diagnosed patients did (nearly 1,000). Persistent Graves' disease patients showed lower TCR Shannon entropy and fewer highly expanded clones than newly diagnosed patients, suggesting clonal expansion. The authors acknowledged the small sample size as a limitation that may reduce accuracy. Sequencing and analysis were limited to the TCR beta chain. TRBV28, TRBJ1-2 and TRBJ2-5 were preferentially used in persistent disease, while TRBV20-1 and TRBJ2-1 were favored in newly diagnosed disease.

For this clonotype: It has no known antigen specificity. A much larger clone is a single base away; this may be a read error.

Libraries were made using multiplex PCR. The instrument given in TCRdb is Illumina HiSeq 4000. TCR beta libraries were built with iRepertoire HTBI primers and Arm-PCR amplification of CDR3 regions. Before sequencing, the PCR products underwent gel purification. On the authors' methods: Gene usage analysis of CDR3 amino acid clonotypes relied on the 60 to 65 TRBV and more than twelve TRBJ segments identified across samples. COPE and FqMerger were used to merge filtered high-quality paired reads into contigs. Contigs were aligned with BLAST to IMGT TRBV, TRBD and TRBJ reference genes, and CDR3 was defined per IMGT. Any clonotype with a frequency above 0.1% was counted as a highly expanded clone. Repertoire diversity was measured by Shannon entropy, and V-J evenness by the Gini coefficient. Public clonotypes were defined as clonotypes shared by more than one individual. TCRdb reanalyzed the raw reads on its own, using fastp at Q25 for trimming and MiXCR for clone calling, and kept in-frame beta chains. Every distinct CDR3 protein forms one entry, paired with its most common genes and DNA. These V and J calls rely on TCRdb rather than the paper's analysis. The sample table contains over 500,000 distinct CDR3 sequences; only one count was recorded for about 16% of them. Around a sixth of the sample comes from the top ten.

This sample's time point label indicates: newly diagnosed GD, antithyroid drugs for less than 3 months. RNA was extracted from PBMCs in TRIzol for both TCR sequencing and RNA sequencing. The diagnosis of Graves' disease was made according to American Thyroid Association guidelines. Patients were recruited from an endocrinology department in Xi'an, China. Each patient gave 7.5 to 10 milliliters of peripheral blood, collected in an EDTA anticoagulant tube. Ficoll Paque Plus density gradient separation was used to isolate PBMCs, and no further T cell sorting was performed. An Agilent 2100 Bioanalyzer and agarose gel were used to check RNA quality, and a NanoDrop 2000 was used to measure RNA concentration. Including cysteine and phenylalanine, the CDR3 has 15 amino acids. The read is trimmed to its CDR3 DNA, 45 bases read in frame from base 1. The junction shows trimming of 5 bases on V and 3 bases on J, and the gene matches do not reach 7 bases of it. CDR1 and CDR2 are read off the germline V gene as SGHVS and FQNEAQ.

The same data also contributed to another study, on T cells in Graves' hyperthyroidism and ophthalmopathy. As that second paper reports: Stable Graves' hyperthyroidism was defined as the absence of progression to ophthalmopathy over 18 months of follow-up. The hyperthyroidism patients were between 18 and 65 years old and newly diagnosed, with a disease duration of less than 2 months. Patients with uncontrolled infections, other autoimmune diseases, pregnancy or lactation were excluded. Diagnoses were established on the basis of clinical symptoms, serum thyroxine and TRAb, thyroid ultrasound, and orbital computed tomography. The first round of RT-PCR for the TCR CDR3 was performed with the HTBI primer set and the Qiagen OneStep RT-PCR kit. Most expanded thyroid clonotypes (frequency above 0.001) were also detected in blood, suggesting blood repertoires may reflect thyroid immune responses. A 13 V-J signature model separated ophthalmopathy from stable hyperthyroidism, with roughly 88% sensitivity and 81.08% specificity in cross-validation and 80%/75% in testing. In validation, the model predicted progression to ophthalmopathy a median of approximately 6.3 months before onset, with about 70% sensitivity and nearly 75% specificity. To identify TCR V-J signatures that set the groups apart, the researchers used a discovery cohort of 100 patients, made up of under 45 with Graves' ophthalmopathy and about 55 with stable Graves' hyperthyroidism. Prospective prediction of ophthalmopathy was tested in an independent validation cohort of approximately 19 hyperthyroidism patients and 17 patients who later progressed to ophthalmopathy. The 90 to 100 discovery patients were randomly divided into training and test sets at a 7:3 ratio. Thyroid tissue and blood T-cell repertoires from six Graves' hyperthyroidism patients were also compared in the study. Following sampling, methimazole starting at 30 mg daily was given to hyperthyroidism patients, and high-dose intravenous methylprednisolone was given to ophthalmopathy patients. The libraries were constructed in a second round of multiplex PCR and then size-selected and purified. Libraries were sequenced paired-end with 100 bp reads on an Illumina HiSeq2000. SOAPnuke was used to process the raw data, removing reads that contained adapters or uncalled bases, had a mean Phred below 15, or lacked an exact match to the constant primer or identifier. COPE v1.2.5 was used to merge high-quality paired reads, and clonotypes were defined as unique nucleotide sequences. Clonotypes were aligned to IMGT TRBV, TRBD and TRBJ reference segments using MiTCR v1.1. The analysis was restricted to V-J combinations with a frequency above 0.0001, which together covered just over 98% of the repertoires. A TCS score was defined as the ratio of F50 (clonal expansion) to E x V (chaos), with BLOSUM62-based TCRdist applied between CDR3 peptides within each V-J. Welch's t-statistics and random forest reduced fewer than 550 V-J features to roughly 13, which were used in a naive Bayes classifier (R e1071). Sample size was not statistically predetermined, and blinding of investigators to group allocation was not performed. TCR Vbeta CDR3 sequencing of 120 to 150 peripheral blood samples (about 45 ophthalmopathy, some 75 hyperthyroidism and roughly 17 progressor patients) is reported in the paper.

The V gene is TRBV7-8 and the J gene is TRBJ2-4; 7 of the junction bases match TRBD1. This receptor was taken from a woman aged 25 to 39 with Graves disease. Donor details come from another sample of the same person, matched by shared clones. The starting material was peripheral blood mononuclear cells (PBMCs), obtained at new diagnosis, from a patient treated with antithyroid drugs. CDR3 reads: CASSQGERVKNIQYF. The DNA reads TGTGCCAGCAGCCAGGGGGAGAGAGTCAAAAACATTCAGTACTTC.